The present T cell receptor (beta chain) was sequenced within a study of blood T cells in healthy people across ages. The CDR3 runs 13 residues. CDR1 and CDR2 from the germline V gene are SGHVS and FNYEAQ. The authors drew around 11 milliliters of peripheral blood from each donor. For the second PCR, which ran for about 6 to 12 cycles, a sample-barcoded 5' primer and a J-beta primer mix were used. TCRdb ran MiXCR on the 5' RACE reads and lists one entry per CDR3 protein. The sample consists of fewer than 2 million distinct CDR3 sequences, 30% to 40% of them appearing once. The material sequenced was blood. The sequence derives from a human donor in good health. The rearrangement uses TRBV7-6 and TRBJ2-4; no definite D call. Judging by the DNA end, TRBJ2-5 fits better; the J call may be wrong. The CDR3 sequence is CASSFGLCETQYF. CDR3 nucleotide sequence: TGTGCCAGCAGCTTCGGCCTTTGTGAGACCCAGTACTTC.